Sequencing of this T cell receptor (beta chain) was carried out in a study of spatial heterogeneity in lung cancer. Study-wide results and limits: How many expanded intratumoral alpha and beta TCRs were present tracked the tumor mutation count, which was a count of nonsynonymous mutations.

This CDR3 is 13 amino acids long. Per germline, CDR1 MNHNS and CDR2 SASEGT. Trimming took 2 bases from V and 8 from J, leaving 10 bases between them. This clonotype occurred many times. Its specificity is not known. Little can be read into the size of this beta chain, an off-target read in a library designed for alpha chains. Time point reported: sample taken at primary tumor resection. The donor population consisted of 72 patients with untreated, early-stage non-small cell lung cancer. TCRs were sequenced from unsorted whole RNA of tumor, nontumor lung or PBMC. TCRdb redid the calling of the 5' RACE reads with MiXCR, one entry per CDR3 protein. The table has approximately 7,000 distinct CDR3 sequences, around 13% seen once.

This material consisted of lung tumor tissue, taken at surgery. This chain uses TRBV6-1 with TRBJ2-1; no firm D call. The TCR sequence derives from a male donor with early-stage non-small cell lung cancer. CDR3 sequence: CASSEPFRDEQFF. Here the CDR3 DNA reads TGTGCCAGCAGTGAACCATTCCGGGATGAGCAGTTCTTC.